This T cell receptor (beta chain) stems from a study of blood T cell repertoires in COVID-19. The CDR3 loop spans 15 amino acids. V dropped 1 base and J dropped 5 bases, with 15 bases sitting between them. Germline loops: CDR1 SGHNT, CDR2 YENEEA. Repertoires were generated with immunoSEQ multiplex PCR, while TCRdb's copy carries only in-frame clones and drops some. This sample has just under 65,000 clones; roughly 78% occur once, and the top ten carry approximately 14%. The sequencing input was peripheral blood. This sequence joins TRBV11-3 and TRBJ2-7, with a possible D match to TRBD2 (6 bases). The TCR sequence derives from a man between 60 and 75 years old with COVID-19, enrolled during active disease. The CDR3 coding sequence is TGTGCCAGCAGCTTAGGAGGTAGGGAGGTTGACGAGCAGTACTTC. Translated: CASSLGGREVDEQYF.